A single sample is the source of the 16 T cell receptor beta chains below, sequenced in a study of OX40 agonist ivuxolimab in advanced cancers. TCRdb keeps only in-frame clones here, not all; method: immunoSEQ multiplex PCR. The sample carries fewer than 45,000 clones, 65% to 75% recorded once. The specimen was CD4+ or CD8+ T cells sorted from blood, collected in a trial of the OX40 agonist ivuxolimab. The receptors come from an adult with an advanced solid tumor such as melanoma, head and neck, liver or kidney cancer.

This clone has just one count. The chain carries TRBV2 and TRBJ2-1; 9 bases are shared with TRBD1. With V trimmed by 7 bases and J by 4 bases, 8 bases remained unmatched. The CDR3 contains 15 residues. Germline-derived CDR1 and CDR2 are SNHLY and FYNNEI. Written as DNA, the CDR3 is TGTGCCAGCACCTTACAGGGGGCGGAATACAATGAGCAGTTCTTC. This encodes CASTLQGAEYNEQFF.

V usage is TRBV6-5 and J usage is TRBJ2-3, with 10 nucleotides matching TRBD1. V lost 6 bases to trimming and J lost 4 bases; unmatched junction nucleotides: 4. Germline CDR1 is MNHEY and CDR2 is SVGAGI. This CDR3 is 14 amino acids long. The CDR3 bases are TGTGCCAGCAGCCTCGGACAGGGGGCAGATACGCAGTATTTT. Its protein product is CASSLGQGADTQYF.

This chain links TRBV5-1 with TRBJ1-3; TRBD1 matches at 7 bases. Germline CDR1 reads SGHRS; CDR2 reads YFSETQ. Trimming took 4 bases from V and 4 from J; bases not matched to a gene: 14. The CDR3 covers 17 residues. Here the CDR3 DNA reads TGCGCCAGCAGCGTGGGACAGAGACTCAGTTGGGGAAACACCATATATTTT. This encodes CASSVGQRLSWGNTIYF.

The chain combines TRBV6-5 with TRBJ1-1; D unresolved. The CDR3 has 13 amino acids. Germline values: CDR1 MNHEY, CDR2 SVGAGI. The V end was cut by 3 bases, the J end by 5 bases, with 10 bases between. The CDR3 loop reads CASSYERHTEAFF. Here the CDR3 DNA reads TGTGCCAGCAGTTATGAACGACATACTGAAGCTTTCTTT.

The V gene is TRBV7-2, the J gene TRBJ1-3; D is unresolved. The V end lost 3 bases, the J end lost 4 bases, and 4 bases lay between the germline ends. The CDR3 length is 12 residues. Germline-derived CDR1 and CDR2 are SGHTA and FQGNSA. Here the CDR3 reads CASSFLGNTIYF. The CDR3 nucleotides are TGTGCCAGCAGCTTTCTGGGAAACACCATATATTTT.

This clone appeared a few times. The chain links TRBV5-1 to TRBJ1-5, with no clear D. Trimming pared 5 bases from V and 4 bases from J, leaving 10 bases between. In germline, CDR1 is SGHRS, CDR2 YFSETQ. CDR3 length: 13 residues. DNA of the CDR3: TGCGCCAGCAGACCTGGGCCAAATCAGCCCCAGCATTTT. Translation: CASRPGPNQPQHF.

Here the CDR3 reads CASSENRYNEQFF. For the CDR3, the DNA is TGTGCCAGCAGTGAGAATAGATACAATGAGCAGTTCTTC. The rearrangement uses TRBV2 and TRBJ2-1, with D hard to call. V lost 3 bases and J 4 bases, leaving 7 bases between the germline ends. The CDR3 runs to 13 residues. Germline CDR1 reads SNHLY; CDR2 reads FYNNEI.

The CDR3 sequence: CASSERTSGGSEQFF. The CDR3, as DNA: TGTGCCAGCAGTGAACGGACTAGCGGGGGGAGTGAGCAGTTCTTC. The chain uses TRBV13 and TRBJ2-1; TRBD2 agrees at 14 bases. This CDR3 spans 15 amino acids. Losses at the gene ends were 6 bases for V and 9 bases for J; bases not matched to a gene: 7. Per the germline V gene, CDR1 is PRHDT and CDR2 is FYEKMQ (reference sequence).

J is TRBJ1-4 and V is TRBV5-1, with unresolved D. The length of the CDR3 is 16 residues. Germline V gives CDR1 SGHRS, CDR2 YFSETQ. The V gene lost 0 bases and the J gene lost 6 bases, with 15 bases spanning the gap. CDR3 nucleotide sequence: TGCGCCAGCAGCTTGGCCGGCAGAGCCGAGGATGAAAAACTGTTTTTT. Translating it yields CASSLAGRAEDEKLFF. The entire variable domain, with the rest obtained from reference TRBV5-1 and TRBJ1-4, is as follows: KAGVTQTPRYLIKTRGQQVTLSCSPISGHRSVSWYQQTPGQGLQFLFEYFSETQRNKGNFPGRFSGRQFSNSRSEMNVSTLELGDSALYLCASSLAGRAEDEKLFFGSGTQLSVL.

As concerns this clone: A much larger clone is a single base away; this may be a read error. This chain links TRBV21-1 with TRBJ2-7. TRBV21-1 is a pseudogene segment. The CDR3 is made up of 16 amino acids. The CDR3 sequence: CASSMMRGRGKVEQYF. The DNA of the CDR3 is TGTGCCAGCAGCATGATGCGGGGCAGGGGAAAGGTCGAGCAGTACTTC.

This rearrangement joins TRBV5-5 to TRBJ2-5; 8 bases map to TRBD2. The germline gives CDR1 SGHKS, CDR2 YYEKEE (reference sequence). V lost 5 bases, J lost 3 bases, and 12 bases stayed unmatched. The CDR3 runs 16 residues. The CDR3 is CASSPDVAGGKETQYF. The CDR3 nucleotides read TGTGCCAGCAGTCCAGACGTGGCGGGGGGCAAAGAGACCCAGTACTTC.

Regarding this clone: Different DNA sequences within this sample yield the same CDR3. The J gene is TRBJ1-3, the V gene TRBV5-6; 7 bases are shared with TRBD1. V lost 3 bases, J lost 4 bases, and 1 base stayed unmatched. The CDR3 is 13 amino acids. Germline values: CDR1 SGHDT, CDR2 YYEEEE. CDR3 sequence: CASSSGGGNTIYF. The DNA for the CDR3 is TGTGCCAGCAGCTCAGGGGGAGGAAACACCATATATTTT.

This clone was detected only a few times. The chain joins TRBV15 to TRBJ2-5; D uncertain. Germline CDR1 reads LNHNV; CDR2 reads YYDKDF (reference sequence). Trimming pared 0 bases from V and 6 bases from J, leaving 14 bases between. CDR3 length: 15 amino acids. The CDR3 sequence: CATSRDIGVGQTQYF. The CDR3 DNA sequence: TGTGCCACCAGCAGAGATATTGGTGTTGGGCAGACCCAGTACTTC.

Written as DNA, the CDR3 is TGTGCCTGGGGGACAGGTAGCAATCAGCCCCAGCATTTT. This encodes CAWGTGSNQPQHF. This chain uses TRBV30 with TRBJ1-5, with 8 bases that match TRBD1. In germline, CDR1 is GTSNPN, CDR2 SVGIG (reference sequence). This CDR3 is built from 13 residues. J gave up 0 bases and V 5 bases, and 0 bases lay outside the gene matches.

V and J are TRBV27 and TRBJ1-2; 7 nucleotides match TRBD1. The CDR3 totals 16 residues. Per germline, CDR1 MNHEY and CDR2 SMNVEV (reference sequence). The ends lost 7 bases at V and 0 bases at J; junction bases unmatched: 11. The DNA of the CDR3 is TGTGCCAGCACCTCCTATAGACAGGGAGCTAACTATGGCTACACCTTC. Translated, it gives CASTSYRQGANYGYTF.

The chain carries TRBV11-2 and TRBJ2-3; no definite D call. The CDR3 consists of 17 residues. CDR1 and CDR2 (germline): SGHAT, FQNNGV. The germline V and J ends were trimmed by 5 bases and 0 bases, with 18 bases remaining between them. The CDR3 sequence is CASSGSVGYYSTDTQYF. CDR3 DNA: TGTGCCAGCAGCGGCTCGGTGGGTTACTATAGCACAGATACGCAGTATTTT.